The TCR beta chain described here comes from a study of a mutant IDH1 vaccine in newly diagnosed glioma. Study-wide context: Patients got their first vaccination 4-6 weeks after radiotherapy alone, or with temozolomide cycles. Therapy received beforehand was radiotherapy, temozolomide, or both, with most patients given both.

The method was immunoSEQ multiplex PCR; TCRdb's version includes in-frame clones alone and lacks a portion of them. In the table there are about 47,000 clones, around 89% of which are singletons. Sample time point: week 35, safety follow-up. Vaccination comprised doses that each held 300 ug of mutant IDH1 20-mer peptide, plus topical imiquimod. All eight of the vaccinations patients received fell in weeks 1, 3, 5, 7, 11, 15, 19 and 23. From germline, CDR1 is SEHNR and CDR2 FQNEAQ (reference sequence). The length of the CDR3 is 15 residues. Trimming took off 5 bases at V and 6 bases at J, with 18 bases between the two ends. Concerning this clone itself: Antigen specificity is unknown.

The sequence was collected from a woman between 35 and 50 years old with glioma. This rearrangement joins TRBV7-9 to TRBJ2-3; D unclear. Sequencing used PBMCs, obtained from a glioma patient whose treatment included an IDH1 peptide vaccine. Here the CDR3 reads CASSPATLVMDTQYF. The CDR3 DNA follows: TGTGCCAGCAGCCCGGCGACTCTCGTAATGGATACGCAGTATTTT.